This TCR beta chain was sequenced in a study of blood T cell repertoires in COVID-19. Produced via immunoSEQ multiplex PCR; TCRdb's table is partial and in-frame only. The sample contains 250,000 to 400,000 clones, roughly nine tenths of which appear only once. This CDR3 comprises 13 residues. Germline CDR1 reads SGHRS; CDR2 reads YFSETQ. Deletions cut 8 bases from V and 8 bases from J, with 19 bases between. The sequence was collected from a woman between 25 and 40 years old with COVID-19, enrolled during active disease. The chain combines TRBV5-1 with TRBJ1-2; possible D gene TRBD1, 6 bases. The sample comprised peripheral blood. CDR3 nucleotides: TGCGCCAGTCGACTCCGGGACCAGGGGGGCTACACCTTC. It specifies CASRLRDQGGYTF.